The clone carrying this TCR beta chain was counted many times. What it recognizes is unknown. This record belongs to a study of T-cell reconstitution after alpha-beta-depleted transplantation in children. Points from the study as a whole: At around two months after transplant, the alpha-beta T cells were reportedly derived from several hundred expanded clones that came from non-depleted graft cells. TCRbeta diversity was high at day 60 in some patients (a result of surviving recipient T cells and thymic progenitors). T-cell numbers and diversity, one year after transplant, stemmed largely from T cells that were newly produced.

This CDR3 comprises 14 residues. Trimming shortened V by 6 bases and J by 4 bases, and 15 bases separated the two germline ends. The TCRbeta library incorporated unique molecular identifiers. Each CDR3 protein is one row after TCRdb ran MiXCR on the PCR reads. The data hold roughly 670,000 distinct CDR3 sequences, with roughly 14% observed a single time. The TCR sequence derives from a girl aged 2-10 years with congenital amegakaryocytic thrombocytopenia, due to receive a stem cell transplant. This specimen consisted of PBMCs, obtained before TCRalphabeta/CD19-depleted stem cell transplant. V and J are TRBV12-3 or TRBV12-4 and TRBJ1-2; no clear D gene. The CDR3 sequence: CASSPVSGVYGYTF. CDR3 coding DNA: TGTGCCAGCAGCCCCGTATCAGGCGTCTATGGCTACACCTTC.